Shown below are 5 T cell receptor beta chains from a single sample sequenced in a study of Tregs in tolerant kidney transplant recipients. Libraries were prepared by immunoSEQ multiplex PCR; TCRdb keeps only in-frame clonotypes and omits some of them. The table includes fewer than 80,000 clones, under 98% detected once. The sample here was CD4+ T cells from blood, taken before the transplant. These receptor sequences come from a human donor who received a combined kidney and bone marrow transplant.

The CDR3 is CASSQTSQNTGELFF. DNA for the CDR3: TGTGCCAGCAGCCAGACTAGCCAAAACACCGGGGAGCTGTTTTTT. This rearrangement joins TRBV5-4 to TRBJ2-2; 7 bases agree with TRBD2. V shed 4 bases and J 2 bases; nucleotides not matched to a gene: 5. The CDR3 is made up of 15 amino acids. Germline V gives CDR1 SGHNT, CDR2 YYREEE (reference sequence).

The chain recombines TRBV7-2 with TRBJ2-3, with 7 bases fitting TRBD2. Per germline, CDR1 SGHTA and CDR2 FQGNSA. The CDR3 loop spans 15 amino acids. V lost 1 base to trimming and J lost 3 bases; unmatched junction nucleotides: 4. The CDR3 DNA is TGTGCCAGCAGCTTAGTGGGAGGGCTAACAGATACGCAGTATTTT. Translated, it gives CASSLVGGLTDTQYF.

CDR3 loop: CASSGLAGDTDTQYF. In DNA form, the CDR3 reads TGTGCCAGCAGCGGACTAGCGGGGGACACAGATACGCAGTATTTT. The rearrangement uses TRBV6-1 and TRBJ2-3, with 13 bases that match TRBD2. The CDR3 has 15 amino acids. V gave up 6 bases and J gave up 2 bases; unmatched junction bases: 2. Germline V gene data show CDR1 as MNHNS and CDR2 as SASEGT.

The chain recombines TRBV5-1 with TRBJ1-5, with a weak D call TRBD1 (5 bases). The length of the CDR3 is 12 residues. The ends were cut back, 5 bases at V and 5 bases at J, with 8 bases in the middle. Germline V lookup: CDR1 SGHRS, CDR2 YFSETQ. DNA of the CDR3: TGCGCCAGCAGGCCCAGGGATCAGCCCCAGCATTTT. Amino acids: CASRPRDQPQHF.

This clone was recorded only once. One junction end does not reproduce the germline sequence, and a read error may be involved. The gene calls are TRBV4-3 and TRBJ1-1, with 7 bases matching TRBD1. CDR3 size: 14 residues. CDR1 and CDR2 from the germline V gene are LGHNA and YSLEER. The chain's CDR3 is CANSQVPGGTEAFF. CDR3 DNA sequence: TGCGCCAACAGCCAAGTTCCAGGGGGCACTGAAGCTTTCTTT.